Below, 5 T cell receptor beta chains from the same sample are listed, as sequenced in a study of cytomegalovirus exposure and HLA in healthy donors. The PCR made use of 60 Vbeta and 13 Jbeta primers. This table comes from immunoSEQ multiplex PCR, and its TCRdb copy is limited to in-frame clones, with some not included. The table includes roughly 36,000 clones, around 70% detected once. The material sequenced was PBMCs. These receptors all stem from a young man in good health and CMV-seronegative.

As to this clone: Germline and junction disagree at one end, which may indicate a read error. The gene calls are TRBV7-9 and TRBJ2-7; D is undetermined. The germline CDR1 and CDR2 sequences are SEHNR and FQNEAQ (reference sequence). The CDR3 is 14 residues long. The DNA for the CDR3 is TGTTCCAGCAGCAACACAGACCGTACCTACGAGCAGTACTTC. Amino acids: CSSSNTDRTYEQYF. Full variable domain (missing parts from reference TRBV7-9 and TRBJ2-7): DTGVSQNPRHKITKRGQNVTFRCDPISEHNRLYWYRQTLGQGPEFLTYFQNEAQLEKSRLLSDRFSAERPKGSFSTLEIQRTEQGDSAMYLCSSSNTDRTYEQYFGPGTRLTVT.

V usage is TRBV27 and J usage is TRBJ1-5; weak D call: TRBD1 (6 bases). The CDR3 is made up of 16 amino acids. The germline V gene has CDR1 MNHEY and CDR2 SMNVEV (reference sequence). V lost 4 bases and J lost 0, with 13 bases in between. CDR3 DNA sequence: TGTGCCAGCAGTTCGTGGGGGCGGAATAGCAATCAGCCCCAGCATTTT. This codes for CASSSWGRNSNQPQHF.

V is TRBV2 and J is TRBJ2-1, with 11 nucleotides matching TRBD2. This CDR3 spans 18 amino acids. V lost 1 base and J lost 5; bases outside the gene matches: 10. Germline loops: CDR1 SNHLY, CDR2 FYNNEI. The CDR3 spells CASSEVLGLAGGDNEQFF. CDR3 nucleotides: TGTGCCAGCAGTGAAGTCCTCGGGCTAGCGGGGGGAGACAATGAGCAGTTCTTC.

The V gene is TRBV4-1, the J gene TRBJ2-5; 10 bases agree with TRBD2. Germline trimming cut 3 bases from V and 6 bases from J; bases unmatched to any gene: 13. The CDR3 is made up of 17 amino acids. The germline CDR1 and CDR2 sequences are MGHRA and YSYEKL. The CDR3 DNA reads as TGCGCCAGCAGCCAGGACACAAATAGCGGGAGGCCAAAGACCCAGTACTTC. Translation gives CASSQDTNSGRPKTQYF.

This clone was counted a few times. The CDR3 DNA follows: TGTGCTAGTGCCCCAGGCGGGCACACTGAAGCTTTCTTT. Its protein product is CASAPGGHTEAFF. The rearrangement joins TRBV12-5 to TRBJ1-1; D gene uncertain. The V gene's germline CDR1 is LGHNT and CDR2 FRNRAP. V shed 7 bases and J shed 3 bases, with 12 bases lying between them. This CDR3 contains 13 residues.